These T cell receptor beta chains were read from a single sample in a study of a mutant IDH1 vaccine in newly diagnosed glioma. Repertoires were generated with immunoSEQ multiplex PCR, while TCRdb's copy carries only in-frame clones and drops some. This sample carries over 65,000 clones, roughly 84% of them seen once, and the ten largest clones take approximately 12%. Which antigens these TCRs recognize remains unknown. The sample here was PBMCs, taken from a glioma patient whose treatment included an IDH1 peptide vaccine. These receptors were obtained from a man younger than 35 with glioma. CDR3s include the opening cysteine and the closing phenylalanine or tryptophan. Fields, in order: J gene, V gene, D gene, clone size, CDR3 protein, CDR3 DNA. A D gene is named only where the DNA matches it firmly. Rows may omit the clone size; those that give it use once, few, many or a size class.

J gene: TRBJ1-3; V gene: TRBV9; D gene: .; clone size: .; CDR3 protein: CASSVGGGLSGNTIYF; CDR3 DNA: TGTGCCAGCAGCGTAGGGGGAGGACTCTCTGGAAACACCATATATTTT
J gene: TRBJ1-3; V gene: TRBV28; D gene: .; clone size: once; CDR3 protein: CASKSFSATIYF; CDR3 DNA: TGTGCCAGCAAATCCTTCTCAGCCACCATATATTTT
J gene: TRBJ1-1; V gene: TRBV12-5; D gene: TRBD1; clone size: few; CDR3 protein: CASGLYGQGKTEAFF; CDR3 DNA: TGTGCTAGTGGTTTGTATGGACAGGGTAAAACTGAAGCTTTCTTT
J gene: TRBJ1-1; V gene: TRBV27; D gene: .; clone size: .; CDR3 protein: CASSSGALRARLTVYSEAFF; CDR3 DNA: TGTGCCAGCAGTTCCGGGGCACTCAGGGCCCGACTAACGGTATACTCCGAAGCTTTCTTT
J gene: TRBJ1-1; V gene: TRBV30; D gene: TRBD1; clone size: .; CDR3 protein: CAWSSGQGMNTEAFF; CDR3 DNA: TGTGCCTGGAGTTCGGGACAGGGAATGAACACTGAAGCCTTCTTT
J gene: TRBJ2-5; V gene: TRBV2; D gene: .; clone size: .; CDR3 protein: CASSGPLRIGETQYF; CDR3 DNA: TGTGCCAGCAGTGGCCCCCTCAGAATCGGAGAGACCCAGTACTTC
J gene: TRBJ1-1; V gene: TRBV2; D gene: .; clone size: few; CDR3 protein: CASSTLRGPEAFF; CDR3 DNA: TGTGCCAGCAGCACCCTCAGGGGCCCCGAAGCTTTCTTT
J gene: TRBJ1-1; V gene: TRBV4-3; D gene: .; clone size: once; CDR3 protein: CASSQDQRTGDTEAFF; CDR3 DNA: TGCGCCAGCAGCCAAGATCAAAGGACGGGGGACACTGAAGCTTTCTTT
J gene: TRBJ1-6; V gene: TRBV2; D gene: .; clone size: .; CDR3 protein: CASRTFASGPSPLHF; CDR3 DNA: TGTGCCAGCAGGACTTTTGCCTCCGGTCCTTCACCCCTCCACTTT
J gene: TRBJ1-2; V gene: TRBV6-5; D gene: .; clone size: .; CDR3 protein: CAIQGNYGYTF; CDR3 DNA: TGTGCCATACAGGGAAACTATGGCTACACCTTC
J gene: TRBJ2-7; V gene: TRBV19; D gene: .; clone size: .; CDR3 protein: CASSTDAFSYEQYF; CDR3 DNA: TGTGCCAGTAGTACGGACGCATTCTCCTACGAGCAGTACTTC
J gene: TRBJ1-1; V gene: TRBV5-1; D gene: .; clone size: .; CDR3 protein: CASSGGDTEAFF; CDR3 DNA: TGCGCCAGCAGCGGCGGGGACACTGAAGCTTTCTTT
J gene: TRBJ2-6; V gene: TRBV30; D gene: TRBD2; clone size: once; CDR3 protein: CAWSPGGAPFSGANVLTF; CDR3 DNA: TGTGCCTGGAGCCCGGGGGGGGCCCCTTTCTCTGGGGCCAACGTCCTGACTTTC
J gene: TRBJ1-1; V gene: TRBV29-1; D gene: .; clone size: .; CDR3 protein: CSVQGRMNTEAFF; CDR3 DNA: TGCAGCGTTCAGGGCAGAATGAACACTGAAGCTTTCTTT
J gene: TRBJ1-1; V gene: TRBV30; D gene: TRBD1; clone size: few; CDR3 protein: CAWSDSGGFTEAFF; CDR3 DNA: TGTGCCTGGAGTGACTCAGGGGGCTTCACTGAAGCTTTCTTT
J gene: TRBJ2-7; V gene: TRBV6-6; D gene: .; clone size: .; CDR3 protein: CASSYPQGEQYF; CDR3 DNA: TGTGCCAGCAGTTACCCGCAGGGCGAGCAGTACTTC
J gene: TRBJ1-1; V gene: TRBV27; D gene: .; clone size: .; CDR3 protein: CASSLGWQGRNTEAFF; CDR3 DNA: TGTGCCAGCAGTTTGGGTTGGCAGGGGAGGAACACTGAAGCTTTCTTT
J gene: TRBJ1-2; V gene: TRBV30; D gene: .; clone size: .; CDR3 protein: CAWSQGNGRTNYGYTF; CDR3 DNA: TGTGCCTGGAGCCAGGGTAACGGGCGAACCAACTATGGCTACACCTTC
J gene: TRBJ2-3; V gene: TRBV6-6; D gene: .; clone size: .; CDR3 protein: CASRRPPRVEADTQYF; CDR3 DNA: TGTGCCAGCAGACGACCCCCCAGGGTAGAAGCAGATACGCAGTATTTT
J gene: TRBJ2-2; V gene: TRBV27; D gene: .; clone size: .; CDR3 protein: CASSPLNTGELFF; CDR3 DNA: TGTGCCAGCAGTCCCTTGAACACCGGGGAGCTGTTTTTT
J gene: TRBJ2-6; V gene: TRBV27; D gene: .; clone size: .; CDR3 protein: CASSLVDGANVLTF; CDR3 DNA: TGTGCCAGCAGTTTAGTGGATGGGGCCAACGTCCTGACTTTC
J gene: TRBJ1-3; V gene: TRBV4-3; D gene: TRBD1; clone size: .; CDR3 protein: CASSQGGTGRNTIYF; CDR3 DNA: TGCGCCAGCAGCCAAGGTGGGACAGGGAGAAACACCATATATTTT
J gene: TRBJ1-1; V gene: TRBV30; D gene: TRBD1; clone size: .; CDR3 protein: CAWSAGTGRTEAFF; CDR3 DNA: TGTGCCTGGAGCGCCGGGACAGGGCGGACTGAAGCTTTCTTT
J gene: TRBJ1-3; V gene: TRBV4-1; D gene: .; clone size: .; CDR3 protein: CASSFRVAGFSGNTIYF; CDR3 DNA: TGCGCCAGCAGCTTCAGAGTAGCAGGTTTCTCTGGAAACACCATATATTTT
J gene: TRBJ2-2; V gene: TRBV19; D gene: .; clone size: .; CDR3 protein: CASSIERATGELFF; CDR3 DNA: TGTGCCAGTAGTATTGAGCGGGCAACCGGGGAGCTGTTTTTT